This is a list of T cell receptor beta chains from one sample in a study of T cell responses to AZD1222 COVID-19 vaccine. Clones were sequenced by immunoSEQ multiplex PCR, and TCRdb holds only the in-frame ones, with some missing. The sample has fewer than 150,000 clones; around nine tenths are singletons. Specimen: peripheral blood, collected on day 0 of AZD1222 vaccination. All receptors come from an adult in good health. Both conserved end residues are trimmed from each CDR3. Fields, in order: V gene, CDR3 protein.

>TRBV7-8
ASSLRGYAEAF
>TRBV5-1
ASSLNFQETQY
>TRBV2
ASSEDRAGNSPLH
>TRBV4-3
ASSQYRGAGADTQY
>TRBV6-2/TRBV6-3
ASSFGLGGF
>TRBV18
ASSSGVYMNTEAF
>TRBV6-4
ASSDNHNEQF
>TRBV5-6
ASIPTPSGNEQF
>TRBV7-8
ASSTSARAAAHQPQH
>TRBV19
ASSLGTSVGETQY
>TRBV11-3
ASSPGWTGETQY
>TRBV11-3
ASSLGGSYEQY
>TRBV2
ASSEQAGDQETQY
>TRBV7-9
ASSLAGLQPQH